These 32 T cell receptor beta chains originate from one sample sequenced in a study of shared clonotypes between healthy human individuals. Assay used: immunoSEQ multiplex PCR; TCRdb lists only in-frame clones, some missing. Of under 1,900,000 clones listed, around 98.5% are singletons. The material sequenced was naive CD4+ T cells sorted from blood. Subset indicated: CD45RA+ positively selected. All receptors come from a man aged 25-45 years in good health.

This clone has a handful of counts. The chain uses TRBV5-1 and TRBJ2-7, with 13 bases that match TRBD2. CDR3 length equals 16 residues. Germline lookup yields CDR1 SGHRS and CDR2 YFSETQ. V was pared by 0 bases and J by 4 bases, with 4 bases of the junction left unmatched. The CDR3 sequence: CASSLGGLAGVYEQYF. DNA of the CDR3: TGCGCCAGCAGCTTGGGAGGACTAGCGGGAGTTTACGAGCAGTACTTC.

The CDR3 region is CASSPGVRPGQPQHF. The CDR3 DNA reads TGTGCCAGCTCACCCGGGGTTAGGCCCGGTCAGCCCCAGCATTTT. This chain joins TRBV18 and TRBJ1-5; no reliable D call. The CDR3 is 15 amino acids. Trimming shortened V by 3 bases and J by 6 bases, and 15 bases separated the two germline ends. CDR1 and CDR2 from the germline V gene are KGHSH and LQKENI.

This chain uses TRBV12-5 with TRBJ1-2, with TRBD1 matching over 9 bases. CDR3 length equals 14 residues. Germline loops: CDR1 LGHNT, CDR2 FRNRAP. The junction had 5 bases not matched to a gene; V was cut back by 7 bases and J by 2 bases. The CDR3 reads CASAFGTGNYGYTF. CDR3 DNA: TGTGCTAGTGCTTTCGGGACAGGGAACTATGGCTACACCTTC.

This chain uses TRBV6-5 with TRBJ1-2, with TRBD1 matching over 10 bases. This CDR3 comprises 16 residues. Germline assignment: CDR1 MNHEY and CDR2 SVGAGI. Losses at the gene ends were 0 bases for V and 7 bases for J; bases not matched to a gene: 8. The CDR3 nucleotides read TGTGCCAGCAGTTACTCAGGGGGGACAGGGGTTGCTGGCTACACCTTC. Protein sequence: CASSYSGGTGVAGYTF.

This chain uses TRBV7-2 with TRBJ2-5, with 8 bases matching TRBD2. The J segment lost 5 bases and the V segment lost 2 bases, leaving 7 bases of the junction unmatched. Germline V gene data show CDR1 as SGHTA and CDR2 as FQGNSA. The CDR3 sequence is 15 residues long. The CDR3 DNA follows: TGTGCCAGCAGCTTATCGATCGGCGGGGGGGAGACCCAGTACTTC. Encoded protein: CASSLSIGGGETQYF.

The DNA of the CDR3 is TGTGCCAGCTCAGGCTCCGACTACGAGCAGTACTTC. The encoded protein is CASSGSDYEQYF. The chain combines TRBV6-6 with TRBJ2-7; D gene uncertain. V was clipped by 8 bases and J by 3 bases, with 11 bases between them. The germline CDR1 and CDR2 sequences are MNHNY and SVGAGI (reference sequence). The CDR3 length is 12 residues.

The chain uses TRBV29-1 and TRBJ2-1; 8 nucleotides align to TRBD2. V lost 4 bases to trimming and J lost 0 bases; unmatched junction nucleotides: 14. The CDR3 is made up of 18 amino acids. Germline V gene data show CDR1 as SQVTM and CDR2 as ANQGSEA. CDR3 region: CSVAGLAGGKSSYNEQFF. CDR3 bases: TGCAGCGTTGCGGGACTGGCGGGAGGCAAGAGCTCCTACAATGAGCAGTTCTTC.

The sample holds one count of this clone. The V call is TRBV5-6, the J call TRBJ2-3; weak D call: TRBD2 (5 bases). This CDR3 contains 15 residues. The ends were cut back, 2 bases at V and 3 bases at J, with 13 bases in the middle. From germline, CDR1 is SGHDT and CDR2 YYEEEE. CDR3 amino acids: CASSFSGLWTDTQYF. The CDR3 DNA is TGTGCCAGCAGCTTTTCGGGATTGTGGACAGATACGCAGTATTTT.

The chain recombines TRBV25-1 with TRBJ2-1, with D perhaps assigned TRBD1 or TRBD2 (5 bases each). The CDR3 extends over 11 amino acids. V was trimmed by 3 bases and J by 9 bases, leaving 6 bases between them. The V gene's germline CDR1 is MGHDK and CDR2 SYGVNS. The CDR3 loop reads CASSDGGEQFF. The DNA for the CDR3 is TGTGCCAGCAGTGATGGGGGTGAGCAGTTCTTC.

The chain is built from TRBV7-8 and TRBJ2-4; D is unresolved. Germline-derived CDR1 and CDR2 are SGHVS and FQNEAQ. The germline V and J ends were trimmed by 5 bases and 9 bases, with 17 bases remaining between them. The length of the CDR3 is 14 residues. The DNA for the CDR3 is TGTGCCAGCAGCACAAGGACGGTCCCGGCCATTCAGTACTTC. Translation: CASSTRTVPAIQYF.

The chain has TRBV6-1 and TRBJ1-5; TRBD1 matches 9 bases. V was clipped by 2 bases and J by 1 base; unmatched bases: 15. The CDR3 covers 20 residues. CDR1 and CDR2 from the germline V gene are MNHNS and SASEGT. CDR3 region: CASSELVGTGGSLSNQPQHF. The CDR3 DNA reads TGTGCCAGCAGTGAATTAGTAGGAACAGGGGGCTCTTTGAGCAATCAGCCCCAGCATTTT.

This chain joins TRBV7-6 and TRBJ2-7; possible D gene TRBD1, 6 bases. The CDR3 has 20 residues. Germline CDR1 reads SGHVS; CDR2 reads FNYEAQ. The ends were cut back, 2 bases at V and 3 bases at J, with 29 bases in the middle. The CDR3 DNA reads TGTGCCAGCAGCTTAAGGACAAGGGCCAACCCAGGGGACCGTTTCTACGAGCAGTACTTC. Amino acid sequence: CASSLRTRANPGDRFYEQYF.

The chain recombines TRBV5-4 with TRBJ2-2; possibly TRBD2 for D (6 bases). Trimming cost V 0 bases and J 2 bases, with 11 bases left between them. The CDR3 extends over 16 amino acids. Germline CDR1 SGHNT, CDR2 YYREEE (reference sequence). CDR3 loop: CASSLGLGPNTGELFF. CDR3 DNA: TGTGCCAGCAGCTTGGGACTAGGGCCTAACACCGGGGAGCTGTTTTTT.

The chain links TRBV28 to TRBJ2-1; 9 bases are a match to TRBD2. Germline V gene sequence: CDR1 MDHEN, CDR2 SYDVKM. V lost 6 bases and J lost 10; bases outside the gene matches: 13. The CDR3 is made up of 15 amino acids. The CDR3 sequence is CASRRGVAGVREQFF. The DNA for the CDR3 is TGTGCCAGCAGGCGGGGGGTAGCGGGAGTAAGGGAGCAGTTCTTC.

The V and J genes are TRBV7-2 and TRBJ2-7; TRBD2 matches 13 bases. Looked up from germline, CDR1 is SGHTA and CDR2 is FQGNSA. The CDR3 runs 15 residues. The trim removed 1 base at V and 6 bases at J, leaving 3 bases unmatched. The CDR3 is CASSLGLAGGFEQYF. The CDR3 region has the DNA TGTGCCAGCAGCTTAGGACTAGCGGGAGGTTTCGAGCAGTACTTC. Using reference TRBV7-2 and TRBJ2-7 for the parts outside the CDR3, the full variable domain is GAGVSQSPSNKVTEKGKDVELRCDPISGHTALYWYRQSLGQGLEFLIYFQGNSAPDKSGLPSDRFSAERTGGSVSTLTIQRTQQEDSAVYLCASSLGLAGGFEQYFGPGTRLTVT.

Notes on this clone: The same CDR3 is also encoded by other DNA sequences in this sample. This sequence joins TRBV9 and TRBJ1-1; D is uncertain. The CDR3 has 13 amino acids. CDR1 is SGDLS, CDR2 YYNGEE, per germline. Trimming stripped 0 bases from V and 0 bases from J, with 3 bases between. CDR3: CASSVGMNTEAFF. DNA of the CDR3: TGTGCCAGCAGCGTAGGGATGAACACTGAAGCTTTCTTT.

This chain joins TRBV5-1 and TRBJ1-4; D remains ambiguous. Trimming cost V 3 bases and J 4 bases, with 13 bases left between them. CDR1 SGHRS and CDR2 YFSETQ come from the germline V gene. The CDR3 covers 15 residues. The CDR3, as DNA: TGCGCCAGCAGCTACGGCGCCACCCTTAATGAAAAACTGTTTTTT. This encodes CASSYGATLNEKLFF.

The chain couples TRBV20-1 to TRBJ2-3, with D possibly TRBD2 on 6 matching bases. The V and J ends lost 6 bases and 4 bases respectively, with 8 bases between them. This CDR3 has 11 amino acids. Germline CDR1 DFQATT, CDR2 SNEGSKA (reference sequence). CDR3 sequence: CSAQRADTQYF. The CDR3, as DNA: TGCAGTGCCCAGCGGGCAGATACGCAGTATTTT.

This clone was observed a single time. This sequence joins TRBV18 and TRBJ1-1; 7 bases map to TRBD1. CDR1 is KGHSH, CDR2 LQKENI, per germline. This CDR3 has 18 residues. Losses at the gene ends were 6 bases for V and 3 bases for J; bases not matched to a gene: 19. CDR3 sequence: CASSPGGVTGKRDTEAFF. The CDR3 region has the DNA TGTGCCAGCTCGCCCGGGGGGGTGACAGGGAAGAGGGACACTGAAGCTTTCTTT.

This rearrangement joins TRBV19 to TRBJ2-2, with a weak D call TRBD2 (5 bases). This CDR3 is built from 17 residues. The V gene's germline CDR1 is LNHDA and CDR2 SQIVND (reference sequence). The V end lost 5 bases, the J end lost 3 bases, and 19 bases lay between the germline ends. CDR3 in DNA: TGTGCCAGTAGTTCTCCGGGCGAGGGTGTGTACACCGGGGAGCTGTTTTTT. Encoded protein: CASSSPGEGVYTGELFF.

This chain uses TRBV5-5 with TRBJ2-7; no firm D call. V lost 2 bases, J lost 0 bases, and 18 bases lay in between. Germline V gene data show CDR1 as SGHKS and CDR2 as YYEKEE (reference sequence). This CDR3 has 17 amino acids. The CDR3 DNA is TGTGCCAGCAGCTTCTCCCCCCGAGCAGGTCCCTCCTACGAGCAGTACTTC. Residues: CASSFSPRAGPSYEQYF. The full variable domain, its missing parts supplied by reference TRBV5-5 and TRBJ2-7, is DAGVTQSPTHLIKTRGQQVTLRCSPISGHKSVSWYQQVLGQGPQFIFQYYEKEERGRGNFPDRFSARQFPNYSSELNVNALLLGDSALYLCASSFSPRAGPSYEQYFGPGTRLTVT.

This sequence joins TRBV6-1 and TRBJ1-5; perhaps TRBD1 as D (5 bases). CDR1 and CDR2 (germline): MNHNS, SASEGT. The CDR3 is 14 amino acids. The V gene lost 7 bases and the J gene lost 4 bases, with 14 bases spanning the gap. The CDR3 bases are TGTGCCAGCATCCTACAGGCATCGAATCAGCCCCAGCATTTT. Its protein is CASILQASNQPQHF.

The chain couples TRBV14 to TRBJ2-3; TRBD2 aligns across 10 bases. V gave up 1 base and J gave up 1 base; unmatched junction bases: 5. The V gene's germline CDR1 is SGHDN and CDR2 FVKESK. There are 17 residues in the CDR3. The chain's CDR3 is CASSQGISGRGTDTQYF. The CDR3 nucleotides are TGTGCCAGCAGCCAAGGGATCAGCGGGAGGGGCACAGATACGCAGTATTTT.

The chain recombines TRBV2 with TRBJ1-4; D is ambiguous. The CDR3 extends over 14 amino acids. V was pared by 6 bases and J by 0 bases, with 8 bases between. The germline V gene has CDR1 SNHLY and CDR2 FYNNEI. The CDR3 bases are TGTGCCAGCAGGGAGGGCCCAACTAATGAAAAACTGTTTTTT. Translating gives CASREGPTNEKLFF.

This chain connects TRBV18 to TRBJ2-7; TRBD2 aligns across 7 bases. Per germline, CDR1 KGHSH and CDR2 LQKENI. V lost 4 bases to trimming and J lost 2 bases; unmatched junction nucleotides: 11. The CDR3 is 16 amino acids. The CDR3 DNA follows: TGTGCCAGCTCACTAACAGCGGGGAGAGTTCCCTACGAGCAGTACTTC. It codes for CASSLTAGRVPYEQYF.

The CDR3: CASSLGASQYF. In DNA form, the CDR3 reads TGTGCCAGCAGCTTAGGGGCGTCCCAGTACTTC. The V and J genes are TRBV11-2 and TRBJ2-5; no clear D. Trimming shortened V by 1 base and J by 9 bases, and 6 bases separated the two germline ends. CDR3 size: 11 residues. Germline CDR1 is SGHAT and CDR2 is FQNNGV.

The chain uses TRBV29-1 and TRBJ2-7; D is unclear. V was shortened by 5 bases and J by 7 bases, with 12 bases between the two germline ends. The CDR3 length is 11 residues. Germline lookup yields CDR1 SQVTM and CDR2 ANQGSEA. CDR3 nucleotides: TGCAGCGTTTGGACGGTTCGTGAGCAGTACTTC. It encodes CSVWTVREQYF.

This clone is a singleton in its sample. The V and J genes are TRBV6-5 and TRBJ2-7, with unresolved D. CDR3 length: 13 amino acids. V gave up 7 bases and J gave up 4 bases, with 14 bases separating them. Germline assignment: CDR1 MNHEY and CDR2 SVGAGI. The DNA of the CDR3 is TGTGCCAGCAAGCTAGGGAATAGGTACGAGCAGTACTTC. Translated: CASKLGNRYEQYF.

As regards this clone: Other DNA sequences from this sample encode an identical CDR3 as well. CDR3 in amino acids: CSVGTASYEQYF. For the CDR3, the DNA is TGCAGCGTTGGGACAGCCTCCTACGAGCAGTACTTC. V is TRBV29-1 and J is TRBJ2-7, with D possibly being TRBD1 (6 bases). The CDR3 covers 12 residues. Germline V gene sequence: CDR1 SQVTM, CDR2 ANQGSEA. V was shortened by 4 bases and J by 0 bases, with 7 bases between the two germline ends.

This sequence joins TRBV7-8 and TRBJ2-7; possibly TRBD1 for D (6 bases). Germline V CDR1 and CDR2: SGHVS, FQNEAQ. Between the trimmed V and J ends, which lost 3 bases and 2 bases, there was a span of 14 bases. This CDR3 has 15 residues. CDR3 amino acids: CASSFSGDSAYEQYF. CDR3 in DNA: TGTGCCAGCAGCTTCTCAGGGGATAGCGCCTACGAGCAGTACTTC.

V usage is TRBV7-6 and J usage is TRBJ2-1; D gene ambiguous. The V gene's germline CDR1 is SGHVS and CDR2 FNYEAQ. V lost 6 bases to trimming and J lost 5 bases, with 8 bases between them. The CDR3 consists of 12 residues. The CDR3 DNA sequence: TGTGCCAGCAGTTCCACTAACAATGAGCAGTTCTTC. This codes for CASSSTNNEQFF.

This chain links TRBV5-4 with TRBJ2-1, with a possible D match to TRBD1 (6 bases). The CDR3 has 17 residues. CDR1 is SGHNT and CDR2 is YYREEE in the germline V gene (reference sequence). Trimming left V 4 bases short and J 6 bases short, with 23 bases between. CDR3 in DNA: TGTGCCAGCAGCCTTGGACAGTCAAGGGGATGGGGCAATGAGCAGTTCTTC. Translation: CASSLGQSRGWGNEQFF.